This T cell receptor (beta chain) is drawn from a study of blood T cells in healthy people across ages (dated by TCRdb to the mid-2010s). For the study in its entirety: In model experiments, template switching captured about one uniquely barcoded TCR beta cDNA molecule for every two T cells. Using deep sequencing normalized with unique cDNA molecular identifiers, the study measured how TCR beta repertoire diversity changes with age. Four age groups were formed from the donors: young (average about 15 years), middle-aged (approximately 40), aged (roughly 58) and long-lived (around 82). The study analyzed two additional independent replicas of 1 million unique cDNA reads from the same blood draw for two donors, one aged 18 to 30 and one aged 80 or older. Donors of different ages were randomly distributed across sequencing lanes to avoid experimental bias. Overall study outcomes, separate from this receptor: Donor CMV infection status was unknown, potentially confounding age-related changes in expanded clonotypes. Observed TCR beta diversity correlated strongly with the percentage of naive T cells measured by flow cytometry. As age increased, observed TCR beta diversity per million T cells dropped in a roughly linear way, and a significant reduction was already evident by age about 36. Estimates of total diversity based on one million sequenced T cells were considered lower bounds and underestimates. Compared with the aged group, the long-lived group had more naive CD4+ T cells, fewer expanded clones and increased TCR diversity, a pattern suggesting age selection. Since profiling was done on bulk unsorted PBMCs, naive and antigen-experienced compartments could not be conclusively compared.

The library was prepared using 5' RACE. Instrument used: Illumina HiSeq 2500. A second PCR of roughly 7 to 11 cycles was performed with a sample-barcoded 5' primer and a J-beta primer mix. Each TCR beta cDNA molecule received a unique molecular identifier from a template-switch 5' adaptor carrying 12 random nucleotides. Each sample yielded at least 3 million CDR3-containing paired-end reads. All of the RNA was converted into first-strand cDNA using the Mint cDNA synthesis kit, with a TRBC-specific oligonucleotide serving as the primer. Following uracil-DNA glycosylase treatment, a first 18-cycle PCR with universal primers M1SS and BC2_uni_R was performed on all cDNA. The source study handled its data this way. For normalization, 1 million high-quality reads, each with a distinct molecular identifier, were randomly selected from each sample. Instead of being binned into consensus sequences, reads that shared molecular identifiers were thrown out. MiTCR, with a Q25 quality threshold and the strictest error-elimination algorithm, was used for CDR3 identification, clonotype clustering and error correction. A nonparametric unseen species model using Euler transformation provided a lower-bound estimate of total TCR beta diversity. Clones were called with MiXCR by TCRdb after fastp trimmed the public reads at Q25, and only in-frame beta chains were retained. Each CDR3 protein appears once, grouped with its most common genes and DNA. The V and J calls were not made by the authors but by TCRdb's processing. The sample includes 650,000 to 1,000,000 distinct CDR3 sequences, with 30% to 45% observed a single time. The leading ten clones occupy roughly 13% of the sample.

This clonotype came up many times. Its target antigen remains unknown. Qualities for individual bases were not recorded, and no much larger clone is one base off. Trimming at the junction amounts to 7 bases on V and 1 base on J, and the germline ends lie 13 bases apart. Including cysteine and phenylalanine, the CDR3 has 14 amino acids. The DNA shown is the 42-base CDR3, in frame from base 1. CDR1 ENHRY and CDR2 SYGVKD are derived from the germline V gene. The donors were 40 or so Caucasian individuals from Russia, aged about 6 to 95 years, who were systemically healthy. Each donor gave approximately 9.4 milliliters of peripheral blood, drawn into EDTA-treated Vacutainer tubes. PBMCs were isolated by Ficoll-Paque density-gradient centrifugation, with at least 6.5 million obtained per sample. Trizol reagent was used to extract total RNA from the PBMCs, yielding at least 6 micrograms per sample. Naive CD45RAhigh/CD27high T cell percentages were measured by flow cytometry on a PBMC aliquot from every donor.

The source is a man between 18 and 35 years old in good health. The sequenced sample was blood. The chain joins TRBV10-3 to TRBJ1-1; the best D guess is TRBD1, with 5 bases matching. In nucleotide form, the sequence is TGTGCCATCAAGGGACTAACAGCGAACACTGAAGCTTTCTTT. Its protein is CAIKGLTANTEAFF.